Presented here are 27 T cell receptor beta chains from one specimen sequenced in a study of blood T cell repertoires in COVID-19. TCRdb's copy holds only in-frame clones and misses some; the assay was immunoSEQ multiplex PCR. Of some 270,000 clones listed, 88% are singletons. The sample consisted of PBMCs or T cells enriched from blood (not recorded which). The source of these receptors is a woman aged 35 to 49 who had been exposed to COVID-19.

The chain recombines TRBV7-9 with TRBJ2-1, with a tentative D call TRBD2 (5 bases). This CDR3 has 13 residues. The V gene lost 6 bases and the J gene lost 2 bases, with 8 bases spanning the gap. The germline V gene has CDR1 SEHNR and CDR2 FQNEAQ (reference sequence). The CDR3 loop reads CASRSGTYNEQFF. In DNA form, the CDR3 reads TGTGCCAGCAGATCGGGGACCTACAATGAGCAGTTCTTC.

V is TRBV19 and J is TRBJ2-2; 9 bases line up with TRBD1. Looked up from germline, CDR1 is LNHDA and CDR2 is SQIVND (reference sequence). V lost 1 base, J lost 7 bases, and 4 bases stayed unmatched. The CDR3 is 15 amino acids. This chain's CDR3 is CASSIGGQGIGELFF. In DNA, the CDR3 is TGTGCCAGTAGTATAGGCGGACAGGGGATCGGGGAGCTGTTTTTT.

This chain connects TRBV9 to TRBJ1-1; 9 nucleotides align to TRBD1. The CDR3 length is 14 residues. In germline, CDR1 is SGDLS, CDR2 YYNGEE. With 2 bases clipped from V and 1 base from J, the junction kept 0 bases outside the gene matches. CDR3 nucleotide sequence: TGTGCCAGCAGCGTGGGACAGGGGAACACTGAAGCTTTCTTT. Residues: CASSVGQGNTEAFF.

In DNA, the CDR3 is TGTGCCAGCAGCGTACCGTCTGGGGGCGTAGTTGAGCCCTACGAGCAGTACTTC. It specifies CASSVPSGGVVEPYEQYF. The J gene is TRBJ2-7, the V gene TRBV7-2, with a tentative D call TRBD1 (6 bases). Trimming pared 5 bases from V and 2 bases from J, leaving 25 bases between. Germline CDR1 reads SGHTA; CDR2 reads FQGNSA. The CDR3 has 18 residues.

This chain connects TRBV6-5 to TRBJ2-1; D ambiguous. The CDR3 contains 14 residues. The germline V gene has CDR1 MNHEY and CDR2 SVGAGI. The germline V and J ends were trimmed by 4 bases and 5 bases, with 12 bases remaining between them. CDR3 region: CASSLPLPNNEQFF. The CDR3 DNA reads TGTGCCAGCAGTTTGCCCCTTCCTAACAATGAGCAGTTCTTC.

The V gene is TRBV30, the J gene TRBJ1-6; no definite D call. CDR3 length equals 15 residues. Germline V gene lookup returns CDR1 GTSNPN and CDR2 SVGIG (reference sequence). Trimming pared 2 bases from V and 3 bases from J, leaving 11 bases between. DNA of the CDR3: TGTGCCTGGAGTAGGAGGGAGTTCTATAATTCACCCCTCCACTTT. Residues: CAWSRREFYNSPLHF.

The rearrangement uses TRBV3-1 (or the pseudogene TRBV3-2) and TRBJ2-5; TRBD1 matches at 9 bases. J lost 5 bases, V lost 6 bases, and 13 bases had no gene match. This CDR3 has 16 amino acids. Germline CDR1 is LGHDT and CDR2 is YNNKEL (reference sequence). CDR3 bases: TGTGCCAGCAGGAAATACAGGGGGCGCATGTTCGAGACCCAGTACTTC. Its translation: CASRKYRGRMFETQYF.

This rearrangement joins TRBV12-3 or TRBV12-4 to TRBJ1-2; perhaps TRBD1 as D (5 bases). Trimming shortened V by 2 bases and J by 4 bases, and 8 bases separated the two germline ends. The CDR3 has 13 residues. The CDR3 nucleotides are TGTGCCAGCAGTTTACAGGGTCCCTATGGCTACACCTTC. It translates to CASSLQGPYGYTF.

The J gene is TRBJ2-5, the V gene TRBV24-1; TRBD2 aligns across 7 bases. The CDR3 contains 16 residues. CDR1 is KGHDR, CDR2 SFDVKD, per germline. The ends lost 3 bases at V and 4 bases at J; junction bases unmatched: 10. The CDR3 nucleotides are TGTGCCACCAGTGATCCGACCCCGGGGAGGGGAGAGACCCAGTACTTC. Translating gives CATSDPTPGRGETQYF.

The chain couples TRBV6-1 to TRBJ2-1; 8 bases fit TRBD1. The CDR3 is made up of 14 amino acids. CDR1 and CDR2 (germline): MNHNS, SASEGT. The J segment lost 4 bases and the V segment lost 3 bases, leaving 2 bases of the junction unmatched. In DNA, the CDR3 is TGTGCCAGCAGTGACCGACAGGGGTACAATGAGCAGTTCTTC. Protein product: CASSDRQGYNEQFF.

The gene calls are TRBV9 and TRBJ2-3; 16 bases map to TRBD2. Germline V CDR1 and CDR2: SGDLS, YYNGEE. After removal of 3 bases from V and 4 bases from J, the junction contained 5 bases not matched to a gene. This CDR3 region has 17 residues. CDR3: CASSERGLAGGADTQYF. The CDR3 nucleotides read TGTGCCAGCAGCGAGCGGGGACTAGCGGGAGGGGCAGATACGCAGTATTTT.

The chain recombines TRBV19 with TRBJ1-5, with TRBD1 matching 9 bases. With V trimmed by 4 bases and J by 6 bases, 10 bases remained unmatched. The CDR3 loop spans 16 amino acids. Germline V gene lookup returns CDR1 LNHDA and CDR2 SQIVND (reference sequence). This chain's CDR3 is CASSTGGTGWSQPQHF. CDR3 DNA sequence: TGTGCCAGTAGTACGGGGGGGACAGGGTGGTCTCAGCCCCAGCATTTT.

The chain carries TRBV9 and TRBJ2-3; TRBD1 matches 10 bases. The V and J ends lost 4 bases and 2 bases, in that order; junction bases with no gene match: 7. The germline CDR1 and CDR2 sequences are SGDLS and YYNGEE. This CDR3 has 16 amino acids. The chain's CDR3 is CASSFLGQGDTDTQYF. The CDR3 region has the DNA TGTGCCAGCAGCTTTCTAGGACAGGGGGACACAGATACGCAGTATTTT.

V is TRBV30 and J is TRBJ2-5; D unresolved. Germline V lookup: CDR1 GTSNPN, CDR2 SVGIG (reference sequence). The CDR3 consists of 14 residues. The germline V and J ends were trimmed by 4 bases and 1 base, with 13 bases remaining between them. CDR3 sequence reads: CAWTPLGTQETQYF. Here the CDR3 DNA reads TGTGCCTGGACCCCACTCGGTACCCAAGAGACCCAGTACTTC. Full variable domain (missing parts from reference TRBV30 and TRBJ2-5): SQTIHQWPATLVQPVGSPLSLECTVEGTSNPNLYWYRQAAGRGLQLLFYSVGIGQISSEVPQNLSASRPQDRQFILSSKKLLLSDSGFYLCAWTPLGTQETQYFGPGTRLLVL.

This chain joins TRBV3-1 (or the pseudogene TRBV3-2) and TRBJ1-1; a possible D gene is TRBD1 (5 bases). V gave up 2 bases and J gave up 3 bases, with 10 bases separating them. Germline CDR1 is LGHDT and CDR2 is YNNKEL (reference sequence). The CDR3 consists of 14 residues. CDR3 loop: CASSQPFRDTEAFF. The DNA of the CDR3 is TGTGCCAGCAGCCAACCCTTCAGGGACACTGAAGCTTTCTTT.

The J gene is TRBJ2-5, the V gene TRBV4-1; 7 bases match TRBD2. Germline CDR1 MGHRA, CDR2 YSYEKL. This CDR3 is 19 amino acids long. Germline trimming cut 0 bases from V and 2 bases from J; bases unmatched to any gene: 15. The CDR3 is CASSQEPGPIAGTQETQYF. The CDR3 DNA reads TGCGCCAGCAGCCAAGAACCGGGACCGATAGCGGGTACACAAGAGACCCAGTACTTC.

The chain has TRBV7-2 and TRBJ2-3; 9 nucleotides align to TRBD2. This CDR3 has 15 amino acids. Germline CDR1 reads SGHTA; CDR2 reads FQGNSA. The ends lost 5 bases at V and 4 bases at J; junction bases unmatched: 7. The CDR3: CASSLLAGPPDTQYF. CDR3 nucleotide sequence: TGTGCCAGCAGCCTTCTAGCGGGGCCCCCAGATACGCAGTATTTT.

J is TRBJ2-5 and V is TRBV7-3; TRBD2 agrees at 10 bases. With V trimmed by 3 bases and J by 5 bases, 6 bases remained unmatched. This CDR3 spans 15 amino acids. Germline CDR1 SGHTA, CDR2 FQGTGA. The chain's CDR3 is CASSLSGGASETQYF. CDR3 coding DNA: TGTGCCAGCAGCTTGAGCGGGGGGGCCAGCGAGACCCAGTACTTC.

The genes are TRBV24-1 and TRBJ1-2, with D perhaps TRBD1 (5 bases). The germline V gene has CDR1 KGHDR and CDR2 SFDVKD. The V and J ends lost 4 bases and 1 base respectively, with 9 bases between them. The CDR3 runs to 14 residues. The CDR3 DNA reads as TGTGCCACCAGTGAAGGGGCACTTAACTATGGCTACACCTTC. Its translation: CATSEGALNYGYTF.

This chain links TRBV7-9 with TRBJ1-2, with D possibly being TRBD1 (5 bases). The germline gives CDR1 SEHNR, CDR2 FQNEAQ (reference sequence). V was shortened by 7 bases and J by 5 bases, with 14 bases between the two germline ends. This CDR3 has 13 amino acids. The CDR3 nucleotides are TGTGCCAGCACGAGACAGACGGAGTATGGCTACACCTTC. Translated, it gives CASTRQTEYGYTF.

Points on this clone: A junction boundary mismatches the germline segment, possibly from a read error. CDR3 bases: TGTGCCAGCAGCTTGTCGGGAGCGAGTGAGAATGAGCAGTTCTTC. This encodes CASSLSGASENEQFF. This sequence joins TRBV5-1 and TRBJ2-1; TRBD2 is a possible D gene (6 bases). The CDR3 has 15 amino acids. The germline gives CDR1 SGHRS, CDR2 YFSETQ.

V is TRBV5-1 and J is TRBJ2-3, with unresolved D. The CDR3 has 13 amino acids. Looked up from germline, CDR1 is SGHRS and CDR2 is YFSETQ. The ends were cut back, 3 bases at V and 3 bases at J, with 8 bases in the middle. The CDR3 protein is CASSSTLTDTQYF. Written as DNA, the CDR3 is TGCGCCAGCAGCTCCACTCTTACAGATACGCAGTATTTT.

The chain employs TRBV7-3 and TRBJ1-2; 9 positions agree with TRBD1. CDR3 size: 16 residues. The germline CDR1 and CDR2 sequences are SGHTA and FQGTGA. Germline trimming cut 5 bases from V and 11 bases from J; bases unmatched to any gene: 18. The CDR3 here is CASSRDRVTTTKGYTF. CDR3 nucleotide sequence: TGTGCCAGCAGCCGGGACAGGGTCACAACTACTAAGGGATACACCTTC.

The J gene is TRBJ1-5, the V gene TRBV28; 9 bases fit TRBD1. Germline CDR1 MDHEN, CDR2 SYDVKM. V trimming: 5 bases; J trimming: 7 bases; junction bases outside the gene matches: 6. CDR3 length equals 14 residues. In nucleotides, the CDR3 is TGTGCCAGCAGTCGGGACAGGGAAGGGCAGCCCCAGCATTTT. It encodes CASSRDREGQPQHF.

V usage is TRBV19 and J usage is TRBJ1-5; D ambiguous. The germline V gene has CDR1 LNHDA and CDR2 SQIVND (reference sequence). The V gene lost 2 bases and the J gene lost 2 bases, with 7 bases spanning the gap. This CDR3 contains 14 residues. CDR3 coding DNA: TGTGCCAGTAGTATAAAGGAGGGCAATCAGCCCCAGCATTTT. It specifies CASSIKEGNQPQHF. Combining the CDR3 with reference TRBV19 and TRBJ1-5 gives the whole variable domain DGGITQSPKYLFRKEGQNVTLSCEQNLNHDAMYWYRQDPGQGLRLIYYSQIVNDFQKGDIAEGYSVSREKKESFPLTVTSAQKNPTAFYLCASSIKEGNQPQHFGDGTRLSIL.

This chain connects TRBV7-3 to TRBJ2-7; 7 nucleotides line up with TRBD2. The germline V gene encodes CDR1 SGHTA and CDR2 FQGTGA. There are 14 residues in the CDR3. J gave up 3 bases and V 2 bases, and 4 bases lay outside the gene matches. The CDR3 spells CASSLGLGNYEQYF. The CDR3 DNA reads TGTGCCAGCAGCTTAGGACTAGGGAACTACGAGCAGTACTTC.

This clone was counted once. CDR3 sequence (DNA): TGCACCAGCAGCTCCGCCAATAGCGGGGGCATATACAATGAGCAGTTCTTC. Translation: CTSSSANSGGIYNEQFF. This sequence joins TRBV1 and TRBJ2-1; the D segment call TRBD2 is taken from the table without a DNA check. TRBV1 constitutes a pseudogene. The CDR3 has 17 residues.